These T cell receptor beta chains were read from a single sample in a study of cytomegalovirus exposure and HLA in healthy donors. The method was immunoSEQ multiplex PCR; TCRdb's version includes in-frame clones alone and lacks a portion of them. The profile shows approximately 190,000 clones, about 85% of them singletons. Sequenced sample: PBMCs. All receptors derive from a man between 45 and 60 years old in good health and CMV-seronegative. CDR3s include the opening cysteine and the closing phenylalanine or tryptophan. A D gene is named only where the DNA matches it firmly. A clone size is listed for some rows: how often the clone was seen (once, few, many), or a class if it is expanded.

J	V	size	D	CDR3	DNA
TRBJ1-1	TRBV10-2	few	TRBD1	CATVDRVYTEAFF	TGCGCCACCGTCGACAGGGTGTACACTGAAGCTTTCTTT
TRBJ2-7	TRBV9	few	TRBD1	CASSEGTGVYEQYF	TGTGCCAGCAGCGAGGGGACAGGGGTATACGAGCAGTACTTC
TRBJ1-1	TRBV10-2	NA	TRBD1	CASSELTGASEAFF	TGCGCCAGCAGTGAGTTAACAGGGGCCTCAGAAGCTTTCTTT
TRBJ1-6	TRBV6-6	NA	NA	CASSQHGSKDSPLHF	TGTGCCAGCAGTCAGCACGGGTCGAAGGATTCACCCCTCCACTTT
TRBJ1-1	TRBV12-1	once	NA	CASSFLGRENTEAFF	TGTGCCAGCAGCTTTCTTGGCAGGGAGAACACTGAAGCTTTCTTT
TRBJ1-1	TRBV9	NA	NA	CASSGYLDTEAFF	TGTGCCAGCAGCGGCTACCTTGACACTGAAGCTTTCTTT
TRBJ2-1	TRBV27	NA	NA	CASSLDTSSYNEQFF	TGTGCCAGCAGTTTAGACACCAGCTCCTACAATGAGCAGTTCTTC
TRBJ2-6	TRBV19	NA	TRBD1	CASSIRTGSGANVLTF	TGTGCCAGTAGTATAAGGACAGGGTCTGGGGCCAACGTCCTGACTTTC
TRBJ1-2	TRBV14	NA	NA	CASSQEVGVYGYTF	TGTGCCAGCAGCCAAGAAGTTGGAGTCTATGGCTACACCTTC
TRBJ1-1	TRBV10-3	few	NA	CAISLSPPGTEAFF	TGTGCCATCAGTCTGTCTCCCCCCGGGACTGAAGCTTTCTTT
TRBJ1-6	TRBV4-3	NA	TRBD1	CASSQEIGGQYNSPLHF	TGCGCCAGCAGCCAAGAGATTGGGGGACAGTATAATTCACCCCTCCACTTT
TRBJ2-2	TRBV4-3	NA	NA	CASSQDLEGATGELFF	TGCGCCAGCAGCCAAGATCTGGAGGGAGCCACCGGGGAGCTGTTTTTT
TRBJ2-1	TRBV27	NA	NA	CASSLAGEEQFF	TGTGCCAGCAGTTTAGCAGGGGAGGAGCAGTTCTTC
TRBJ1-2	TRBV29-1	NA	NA	CSVALLAKSGYKVGGYTF	TGCAGCGTTGCTCTCCTCGCAAAGTCAGGGTATAAGGTGGGTGGCTACACCTTC
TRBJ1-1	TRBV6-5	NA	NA	CASKGLNTEAFF	TGTGCCAGCAAGGGGTTGAACACTGAAGCTTTCTTT
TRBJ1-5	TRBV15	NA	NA	CATSRGAYRQPGQPQHF	TGTGCCACCAGCAGGGGGGCGTATAGGCAGCCAGGGCAGCCCCAGCATTTT
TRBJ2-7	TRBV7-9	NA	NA	CASSGVRGTYEQYF	TGTGCCAGCAGCGGGGTCAGGGGAACTTACGAGCAGTACTTC
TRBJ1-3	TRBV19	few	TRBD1	CASTELQGSSGNTIYF	TGTGCCAGTACCGAACTACAGGGGAGCTCTGGAAACACCATATATTTT
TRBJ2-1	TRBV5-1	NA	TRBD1	CASSTDRVAEQFF	TGCGCCAGCAGCACGGACAGGGTGGCTGAGCAGTTCTTC
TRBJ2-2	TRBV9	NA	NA	CASSVVAGASGELFF	TGTGCCAGCAGCGTAGTTGCGGGGGCGTCCGGGGAGCTGTTTTTT
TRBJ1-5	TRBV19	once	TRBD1	CASDRGSGSNQPQHF	TGTGCCAGTGACAGGGGATCTGGTAGCAATCAGCCCCAGCATTTT
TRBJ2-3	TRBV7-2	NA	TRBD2	CASSLDGGRGDTQYF	TGTGCCAGCAGCTTAGACGGGGGGAGGGGAGATACGCAGTATTTT
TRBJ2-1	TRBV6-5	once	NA	CASSYGQGYEQFF	TGTGCCAGCAGTTACGGGCAGGGCTATGAGCAGTTCTTC
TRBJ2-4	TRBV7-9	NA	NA	CASSLDGARNIQYF	TGTGCCAGCAGCTTAGATGGGGCGCGGAACATTCAGTACTTC
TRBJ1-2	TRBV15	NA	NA	CATSRDRGNGYGYTF	TGTGCCACCAGCAGAGATCGGGGGAACGGGTATGGCTACACCTTC
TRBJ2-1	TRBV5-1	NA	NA	CASSLSGGPNGEQFF	TGCGCCAGCAGTTTGTCGGGGGGCCCTAACGGGGAGCAGTTCTTC
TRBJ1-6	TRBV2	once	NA	CASRPDGGSPLHF	TGTGCCAGCAGGCCGGACGGAGGATCACCCCTCCACTTT
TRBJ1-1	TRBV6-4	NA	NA	CASSRSPANTEAFF	TGTGCCAGCAGTAGAAGCCCCGCGAACACTGAAGCTTTCTTT
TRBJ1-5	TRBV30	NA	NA	CAWSAREDQPQHF	TGTGCCTGGAGTGCCAGGGAAGATCAGCCCCAGCATTTT
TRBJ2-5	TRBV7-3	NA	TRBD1	CASSAGGTETQYF	TGTGCCAGCAGCGCAGGGGGCACGGAGACCCAGTACTTC
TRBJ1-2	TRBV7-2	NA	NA	CASSLEFYGYGYTF	TGTGCCAGCAGCTTAGAATTTTACGGCTATGGCTACACCTTC
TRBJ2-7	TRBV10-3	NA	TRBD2	CAISVLAGGLEQYF	TGTGCCATCAGTGTTCTAGCGGGGGGGCTAGAGCAGTACTTC
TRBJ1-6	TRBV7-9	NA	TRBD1	CASSSGQLYSNNSPLHF	TGTGCCAGCAGTTCGGGACAGCTATACTCCAATAATTCACCCCTCCACTTT
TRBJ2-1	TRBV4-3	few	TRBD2	CASSRLTSGGALFF	TGCGCCAGCAGCCGTTTGACTAGCGGGGGGGCCTTGTTCTTC
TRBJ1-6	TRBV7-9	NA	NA	CSSSSYKGDYNSPLHF	TGTTCCAGCAGCTCCTATAAGGGAGATTATAATTCACCCCTCCACTTT
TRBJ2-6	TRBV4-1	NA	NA	CASSQEQLFSGANVLTF	TGCGCCAGCAGCCAAGAACAGCTTTTCTCTGGGGCCAACGTCCTGACTTTC
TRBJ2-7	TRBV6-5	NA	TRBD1	CASSSWTGGHEQYF	TGTGCCAGCAGTTCTTGGACAGGGGGCCACGAGCAGTACTTC
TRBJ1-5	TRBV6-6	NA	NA	CATQPGSNQPQHF	TGTGCCACCCAACCGGGGAGCAATCAGCCCCAGCATTTT
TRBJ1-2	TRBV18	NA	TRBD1	CASSPGGQGTF	TGTGCCAGCTCACCTGGAGGACAGGGCACCTTC
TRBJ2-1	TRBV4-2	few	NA	CASSRRDNTPDEQFF	TGTGCCAGCAGCCGCCGGGACAATACTCCGGATGAGCAGTTCTTC
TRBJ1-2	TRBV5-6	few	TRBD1	CASTRRDRGYGYTF	TGTGCCAGCACCCGCCGGGACAGGGGCTATGGCTACACCTTC
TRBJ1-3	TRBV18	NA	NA	CASSLEDRPTNTIYF	TGTGCCAGCTCACTCGAAGACAGACCAACAAACACCATATATTTT
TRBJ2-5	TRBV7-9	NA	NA	CATGVGTQYF	TGTGCCACCGGAGTCGGGACCCAGTACTTC
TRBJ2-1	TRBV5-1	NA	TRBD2	CASFSSAGGPNEQFF	TGCGCCAGCTTCTCCTCTGCGGGGGGACCCAATGAGCAGTTCTTC
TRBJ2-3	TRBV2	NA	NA	CATLTDTQYF	TGTGCCACCCTCACAGATACGCAGTATTTT
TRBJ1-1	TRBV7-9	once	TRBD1	CSSTGQGPEAFF	TGTTCCAGCACAGGACAGGGCCCTGAAGCTTTCTTT
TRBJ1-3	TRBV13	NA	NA	CASSTSGPRQGNTIYF	TGTGCCAGCAGCACAAGCGGCCCTCGGCAAGGAAACACCATATATTTT
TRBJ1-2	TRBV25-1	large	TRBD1	CASSGGTGAHGYTF	TGTGCCAGCAGTGGGGGGACAGGGGCTCATGGCTACACCTTC
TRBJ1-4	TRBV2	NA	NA	CASLRQATNEKLFF	TGTGCCAGCCTCCGGCAGGCAACTAATGAAAAACTGTTTTTT
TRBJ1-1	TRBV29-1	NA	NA	CSGKGVGTEAFF	TGCAGCGGTAAGGGGGTAGGCACTGAAGCTTTCTTT
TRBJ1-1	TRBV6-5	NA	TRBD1	CASSLTGGLDGTEAFF	TGTGCCAGCAGTTTAACAGGGGGCCTTGATGGCACTGAAGCTTTCTTT
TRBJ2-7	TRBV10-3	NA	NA	CAIRDGGYEQYF	TGTGCCATCAGAGATGGGGGGTACGAGCAGTACTTC
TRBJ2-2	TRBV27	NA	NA	CASSLARGNGELFF	TGTGCCAGCAGTTTAGCCAGAGGGAACGGGGAGCTGTTTTTT
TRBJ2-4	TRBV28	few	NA	CASSRAGAGNIQYF	TGTGCCAGCAGTCGCGCAGGGGCAGGGAACATTCAGTACTTC
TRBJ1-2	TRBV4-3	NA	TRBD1	CASSQVRTGNFYGYTF	TGCGCCAGCAGCCAAGTAAGGACAGGGAACTTCTATGGCTACACCTTC
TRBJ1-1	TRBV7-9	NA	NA	CSSSLVQGSEAFF	TGTTCCAGCAGCTTAGTCCAGGGATCTGAAGCTTTCTTT